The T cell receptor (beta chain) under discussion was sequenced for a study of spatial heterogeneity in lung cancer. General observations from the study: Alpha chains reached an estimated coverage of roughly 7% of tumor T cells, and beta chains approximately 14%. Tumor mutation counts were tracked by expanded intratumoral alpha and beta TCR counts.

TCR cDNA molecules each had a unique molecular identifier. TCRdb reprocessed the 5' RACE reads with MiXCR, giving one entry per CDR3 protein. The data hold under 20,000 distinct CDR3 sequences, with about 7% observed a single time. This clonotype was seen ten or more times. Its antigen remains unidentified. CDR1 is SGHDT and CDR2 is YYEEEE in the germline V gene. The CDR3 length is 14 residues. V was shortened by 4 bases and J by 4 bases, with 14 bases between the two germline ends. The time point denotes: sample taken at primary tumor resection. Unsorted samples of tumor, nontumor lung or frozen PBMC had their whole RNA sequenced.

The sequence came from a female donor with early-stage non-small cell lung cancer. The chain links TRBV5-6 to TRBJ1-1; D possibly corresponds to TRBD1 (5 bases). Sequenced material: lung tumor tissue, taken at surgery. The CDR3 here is CASSPGGGITEAFF. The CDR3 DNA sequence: TGTGCCAGCAGCCCCGGGGGGGGAATCACTGAAGCTTTCTTT.